These 32 T cell receptor beta chains were all obtained from the same sample, sequenced in a study of cytomegalovirus exposure and HLA in healthy donors. This PCR relied on a set of 60 Vbeta primers and 13 Jbeta primers. Generated by immunoSEQ multiplex PCR, the TCRdb table keeps only in-frame clones and is missing some. The sample has approximately 120,000 clones; more than 75% are singletons. The sample was PBMCs. These receptors all come from a man aged 40-55 years in good health and CMV-seronegative.

V and J are TRBV28 and TRBJ1-2; possible D gene TRBD1, 6 bases. With 10 bases removed from V and 3 bases from J, the gap between germline ends came to 21 bases. This CDR3 spans 15 amino acids. Germline loops: CDR1 MDHEN, CDR2 SYDVKM. CDR3 in amino acids: CATKGRGGRDYGYTF. The CDR3 region has the DNA TGTGCCACGAAGGGGAGGGGGGGCAGGGACTATGGCTACACCTTC.

This clone was seen more than once but under ten times. The V gene is TRBV5-8, the J gene TRBJ1-1, with D tentatively TRBD1 (5 bases). The length of the CDR3 is 13 residues. CDR1 is SGHTS and CDR2 is YDEGEE in the germline V gene. V dropped 2 bases and J dropped 4 bases, with 9 bases sitting between them. DNA for the CDR3: TGTGCCAGCAGCTTCCCCCAGGGCACTGAAGCTTTCTTT. Its protein is CASSFPQGTEAFF. The full variable domain, completed using reference TRBV5-8 and TRBJ1-1, is EAGVTQSPTHLIKTRGQQATLRCSPISGHTSVYWYQQALGLGLQFLLWYDEGEERNRGNFPPRFSGRQFPNYSSELNVNALELEDSALYLCASSFPQGTEAFFGQGTRLTVV.

The rearrangement links TRBV2 to TRBJ1-5; TRBD1 matches at 11 bases. V trimming: 8 bases; J trimming: 7 bases; junction bases outside the gene matches: 4. Germline assignment: CDR1 SNHLY and CDR2 FYNNEI. CDR3 length: 13 residues. The CDR3 protein is CASRGQGDQPQHF. CDR3 DNA sequence: TGTGCCAGCCGGGGACAGGGGGACCAGCCCCAGCATTTT.

This rearrangement joins TRBV4-1 to TRBJ1-2, with 7 bases lining up with TRBD1. The CDR3 length is 14 residues. V shed 4 bases, J shed 5 bases, and the junction held 7 bases outside the gene matches. Per the germline V gene, CDR1 is MGHRA and CDR2 is YSYEKL. The CDR3 nucleotides are TGCGCCAGCAGCCTACTTGACAGGGTTTATGGCTACACCTTC. It encodes CASSLLDRVYGYTF.

The gene calls are TRBV5-1 and TRBJ2-7, with D possibly matching TRBD2 (8 bases). Between the trimmed V and J ends, which lost 6 bases and 1 base, there was a span of 17 bases. The CDR3 is 15 residues long. Germline loops: CDR1 SGHRS, CDR2 YFSETQ. In DNA form, the CDR3 reads TGCGCCAGCACCCCGGGAGGGGGCGGGTCCTACGAGCAGTACTTC. Translation: CASTPGGGGSYEQYF.

V gene TRBV4-1 combines with J gene TRBJ1-1; no reliable D call. Between the trimmed V and J ends, which lost 1 base and 2 bases, there was a span of 8 bases. The CDR3 length is 14 residues. Germline V gene sequence: CDR1 MGHRA, CDR2 YSYEKL. Here the CDR3 reads CASSQGGSNTEAFF. The CDR3 DNA reads TGCGCCAGCAGCCAAGGAGGGTCAAACACTGAAGCTTTCTTT.

The V and J genes are TRBV7-2 and TRBJ2-1, with D hard to call. The CDR3 totals 12 residues. Germline values: CDR1 SGHTA, CDR2 FQGNSA. Deletions cut 3 bases from V and 6 bases from J, with 6 bases between. The CDR3 spells CASSLALNEQFF. CDR3 nucleotide sequence: TGTGCCAGCAGCTTGGCCCTCAATGAGCAGTTCTTC.

This clone was found a few times. The chain recombines TRBV11-2 with TRBJ2-6; possible D gene TRBD2, 6 bases. The CDR3 loop spans 18 amino acids. Between the trimmed V and J ends, which lost 7 bases and 3 bases, there was a span of 22 bases. Germline V lookup: CDR1 SGHAT, CDR2 FQNNGV. For the CDR3, the DNA is TGTGCCAGCAATAGGGCAGGCACCGGAGGGGTTGGGGCCAACGTCCTGACTTTC. Translating it yields CASNRAGTGGVGANVLTF.

In regard to this clone: Mismatch with germline at one junction end may stem from a read error. The chain has TRBV6-5 and TRBJ2-3; 9 bases line up with TRBD2. The CDR3 is made up of 15 amino acids. Germline CDR1 MNHEY, CDR2 SVGAGI. DNA for the CDR3: TGTGCCACCAGTGCCCTAGCGGGGAGTTCAGATACGCAGTATTTT. Its translation: CATSALAGSSDTQYF.

This chain connects TRBV5-8 to TRBJ2-7; maybe TRBD1 (6 bases). CDR3 length equals 11 residues. Germline V lookup: CDR1 SGHTS, CDR2 YDEGEE. Trimming shortened V by 4 bases and J by 10 bases, and 12 bases separated the two germline ends. In nucleotides, the CDR3 is TGTGCCAGCAGCCAGGACAGCCTCCAGTACTTC. Translating it yields CASSQDSLQYF.

The rearrangement uses TRBV4-3 and TRBJ2-3; 9 nucleotides agree with TRBD1. The V gene end was trimmed by 2 bases and the J gene end by 0 bases; junction bases not matched to a gene: 9. The germline CDR1 and CDR2 sequences are LGHNA and YSLEER. This CDR3 has 18 residues. The CDR3 spells CASSQRTGALSSTDTQYF. CDR3 bases: TGCGCCAGCAGCCAAAGGACAGGGGCGCTCTCTAGCACAGATACGCAGTATTTT.

The rearrangement joins TRBV7-6 to TRBJ2-7; weak D call: TRBD1 (5 bases). The CDR3 is made up of 13 amino acids. Germline CDR1 SGHVS, CDR2 FNYEAQ. V shed 5 bases and J shed 3 bases, with 11 bases lying between them. CDR3 bases: TGTGCCAGCAGCAACGGACAAAACTACGAGCAGTACTTC. Translation: CASSNGQNYEQYF. Variable domain in full (rest from reference TRBV7-6 and TRBJ2-7): GAGVSQSPRYKVTKRGQDVALRCDPISGHVSLYWYRQALGQGPEFLTYFNYEAQQDKSGLPNDRFSAERPEGSISTLTIQRTEQRDSAMYRCASSNGQNYEQYFGPGTRLTVT.

The chain recombines TRBV7-9 with TRBJ2-2; TRBD2 matches 12 bases. V was clipped by 6 bases and J by 6 bases; unmatched bases: 5. The length of the CDR3 is 15 residues. Germline CDR1 reads SEHNR; CDR2 reads FQNEAQ (reference sequence). The CDR3 loop reads CASRSLAGGPGELFF. CDR3 DNA sequence: TGTGCCAGCAGATCACTAGCGGGGGGCCCCGGGGAGCTGTTTTTT. Using reference TRBV7-9 and TRBJ2-2 for the parts outside the CDR3, the full variable domain is DTGVSQNPRHKITKRGQNVTFRCDPISEHNRLYWYRQTLGQGPEFLTYFQNEAQLEKSRLLSDRFSAERPKGSFSTLEIQRTEQGDSAMYLCASRSLAGGPGELFFGEGSRLTVL.

V usage is TRBV19 and J usage is TRBJ1-3; the D is unclear. The CDR3 has 14 amino acids. The germline V and J ends were trimmed by 0 bases and 8 bases, with 11 bases remaining between them. Looked up from germline, CDR1 is LNHDA and CDR2 is SQIVND (reference sequence). For the CDR3, the DNA is TGTGCCAGTAGTATAGATCGGAGACGGGACACCATATATTTT. Translated: CASSIDRRRDTIYF.

The rearrangement links TRBV5-1 to TRBJ1-5, with D tentatively TRBD1 (5 bases). Germline-derived CDR1 and CDR2 are SGHRS and YFSETQ. The CDR3 has 17 residues. Between the trimmed V and J ends, which lost 0 bases and 0 bases, there was a span of 13 bases. The CDR3 region has the DNA TGCGCCAGCAGCTTGGCACCGAGCGACAGTAGCAATCAGCCCCAGCATTTT. Translated, it gives CASSLAPSDSSNQPQHF.

The count of this clone is one. The V and J genes are TRBV7-2 and TRBJ2-5, with TRBD1 matching over 11 bases. V shed 4 bases and J 5 bases; nucleotides not matched to a gene: 6. The CDR3 has 15 residues. Germline V gene data show CDR1 as SGHTA and CDR2 as FQGNSA. As DNA, the CDR3 is TGTGCCAGCAGCTCATGGACAGGGGGCTGGGAGACCCAGTACTTC. This translates into CASSSWTGGWETQYF.

V and J are TRBV11-2 and TRBJ2-7; D is unresolved. V lost 10 bases and J 2 bases, leaving 15 bases between the germline ends. The germline V gene has CDR1 SGHAT and CDR2 FQNNGV. CDR3 length: 13 residues. The CDR3 loop is CATSTHSTYEQYF. The CDR3, as DNA: TGTGCCACCTCGACTCACTCTACCTACGAGCAGTACTTC. Full variable domain (remainder filled in from reference TRBV11-2 and TRBJ2-7): EAGVAQSPRYKIIEKRQSVAFWCNPISGHATLYWYQQILGQGPKLLIQFQNNGVVDDSQLPKDRFSAERLKGVDSTLKIQPAKLEDSAVYLCATSTHSTYEQYFGPGTRLTVT.

The chain couples TRBV5-4 to TRBJ1-1; D might be TRBD1 (6 bases). This CDR3 region has 12 residues. The V gene's germline CDR1 is SGHNT and CDR2 YYREEE (reference sequence). Deletions cut 3 bases from V and 5 bases from J, with 8 bases between. In DNA form, the CDR3 reads TGTGCCAGCAGCTCTCAGGGGACTGAAGCTTTCTTT. It specifies CASSSQGTEAFF.

V usage is TRBV19 and J usage is TRBJ1-6; no clear D. The CDR3 extends over 17 amino acids. Trimming removed 4 bases from V and 0 bases from J, with 13 bases in between. CDR1 LNHDA and CDR2 SQIVND come from the germline V gene (reference sequence). Here the CDR3 reads CASSKSLGSSYNSPLHF. In DNA form, the CDR3 reads TGTGCCAGTAGTAAATCCCTCGGGAGCTCCTATAATTCACCCCTCCACTTT. The whole variable domain, remainder taken from reference TRBV19 and TRBJ1-6, is DGGITQSPKYLFRKEGQNVTLSCEQNLNHDAMYWYRQDPGQGLRLIYYSQIVNDFQKGDIAEGYSVSREKKESFPLTVTSAQKNPTAFYLCASSKSLGSSYNSPLHFGNGTRLTVT.

The V call is TRBV5-8, the J call TRBJ1-2; D call uncertain. V lost 7 bases to trimming and J lost 4 bases, with 8 bases between them. Germline V lookup: CDR1 SGHTS, CDR2 YDEGEE. The CDR3 is 11 residues long. For the CDR3, the DNA is TGTGCCAGCTCCTGGGCCTATGGCTACACCTTC. Translating gives CASSWAYGYTF. The entire variable domain, with the rest obtained from reference TRBV5-8 and TRBJ1-2, is as follows: EAGVTQSPTHLIKTRGQQATLRCSPISGHTSVYWYQQALGLGLQFLLWYDEGEERNRGNFPPRFSGRQFPNYSSELNVNALELEDSALYLCASSWAYGYTFGSGTRLTVV.

The chain carries TRBV27 and TRBJ2-7; 8 nucleotides match TRBD1. Germline assignment: CDR1 MNHEY and CDR2 SMNVEV (reference sequence). J was trimmed by 5 bases and V by 6 bases; bases with no gene match: 3. The CDR3 consists of 12 residues. The CDR3 protein is CASSRTGNEQYF. DNA for the CDR3: TGTGCCAGCAGCCGGACAGGGAACGAGCAGTACTTC.

V and J are TRBV7-2 and TRBJ1-2, with 10 bases identical to TRBD1. Germline CDR1 and CDR2: SGHTA and FQGNSA. The CDR3 covers 15 residues. The V segment lost 5 bases and the J segment 8 bases; nucleotides outside the gene matches: 11. CDR3 DNA: TGTGCCAGCAGCGAAGACTCAGGACAGGGGGGCGGCTACACCTTC. Amino acid sequence: CASSEDSGQGGGYTF.

The rearrangement uses TRBV5-5 and TRBJ1-1; 9 bases fit TRBD1. The CDR3 has 14 amino acids. From germline, CDR1 is SGHKS and CDR2 YYEKEE (reference sequence). With 4 bases clipped from V and 5 bases from J, the junction kept 6 bases outside the gene matches. The CDR3 nucleotides are TGTGCCAGCAGCCCACAGGGGGCTGGGACTGAAGCTTTCTTT. Protein product: CASSPQGAGTEAFF.

This chain connects TRBV7-6 to TRBJ2-1; 8 bases are a match to TRBD2. The germline CDR1 and CDR2 sequences are SGHVS and FNYEAQ. The J segment lost 5 bases and the V segment lost 3 bases, leaving 6 bases of the junction unmatched. The CDR3 is 15 residues long. CDR3: CASSLAGGMDNEQFF. The DNA of the CDR3 is TGTGCCAGCAGCTTGGCGGGGGGTATGGACAATGAGCAGTTCTTC.

This sequence joins TRBV5-1 and TRBJ2-3, with D possibly TRBD1 on 6 matching bases. CDR1 is SGHRS and CDR2 is YFSETQ in the germline V gene. V was trimmed by 4 bases and J by 0 bases, leaving 9 bases between them. This CDR3 is 14 amino acids long. The CDR3 region has the DNA TGCGCCAGCAGCCAAGGACAGAGCACAGATACGCAGTATTTT. Translation: CASSQGQSTDTQYF.

The rearrangement links TRBV18 to TRBJ2-2; tentatively, D is TRBD2 (6 bases). V was shortened by 3 bases and J by 4 bases, with 12 bases between the two germline ends. Germline-derived CDR1 and CDR2 are KGHSH and LQKENI. This CDR3 contains 15 residues. CDR3 sequence reads: CASSPGTGVTGELFF. In DNA form, the CDR3 reads TGTGCCAGCTCACCCGGGACGGGAGTCACCGGGGAGCTGTTTTTT.

The chain combines TRBV28 with TRBJ1-2, with a weak D call TRBD1 (5 bases). Germline CDR1 is MDHEN and CDR2 is SYDVKM. The CDR3 extends over 15 amino acids. V was shortened by 1 base and J by 4 bases, with 13 bases between the two germline ends. This chain's CDR3 is CASSLLGGSSYGYTF. Written as DNA, the CDR3 is TGTGCCAGCAGTTTATTGGGGGGTAGTAGCTATGGCTACACCTTC.

The V call is TRBV7-2, the J call TRBJ1-6; unclear D gene. Germline lookup yields CDR1 SGHTA and CDR2 FQGNSA. CDR3 length: 17 residues. Trimming left V 1 base short and J 1 base short, with 11 bases between. CDR3 DNA: TGTGCCAGCAGCTTAGGGACTGGGTTGTCCTATAATTCACCCCTCCACTTT. Encoded protein: CASSLGTGLSYNSPLHF.

The chain combines TRBV6-6 with TRBJ1-1; 7 bases are shared with TRBD1. Trimming cost V 4 bases and J 8 bases; bases outside gene matches: 10. The CDR3 length is 14 residues. CDR1 MNHNY and CDR2 SVGAGI come from the germline V gene (reference sequence). CDR3 protein: CASSSQTRQGEAFF. CDR3 nucleotide sequence: TGTGCCAGCAGTTCCCAAACCAGACAGGGCGAAGCTTTCTTT.

This clone was detected only a few times. The V and J genes are TRBV30 and TRBJ1-1, with a weak D call TRBD1 (6 bases). The germline V and J ends were trimmed by 3 bases and 5 bases, with 13 bases remaining between them. Germline V lookup: CDR1 GTSNPN, CDR2 SVGIG (reference sequence). This CDR3 is built from 13 residues. The CDR3 reads CAWSLGGRTEAFF. The CDR3 DNA reads TGTGCCTGGAGCCTTGGGGGCAGAACTGAAGCTTTCTTT.

The chain employs TRBV5-6 and TRBJ2-2; possibly TRBD2 for D (7 bases). This CDR3 is built from 16 residues. V gave up 3 bases and J gave up 7 bases, with 19 bases separating them. Germline CDR1 SGHDT, CDR2 YYEEEE. The CDR3 loop is CASSSLSERGHGELFF. DNA for the CDR3: TGTGCCAGCAGCTCACTCTCCGAGCGGGGACACGGGGAGCTGTTTTTT.

The rearrangement joins TRBV9 to TRBJ1-1; D not resolved. Trimming removed 0 bases from V and 3 bases from J, with 15 bases in between. CDR3 size: 16 residues. Germline CDR1 reads SGDLS; CDR2 reads YYNGEE. The CDR3 is CASSVVSSPRDTEAFF. The CDR3 DNA follows: TGTGCCAGCAGCGTAGTGTCCTCCCCTCGGGACACTGAAGCTTTCTTT.